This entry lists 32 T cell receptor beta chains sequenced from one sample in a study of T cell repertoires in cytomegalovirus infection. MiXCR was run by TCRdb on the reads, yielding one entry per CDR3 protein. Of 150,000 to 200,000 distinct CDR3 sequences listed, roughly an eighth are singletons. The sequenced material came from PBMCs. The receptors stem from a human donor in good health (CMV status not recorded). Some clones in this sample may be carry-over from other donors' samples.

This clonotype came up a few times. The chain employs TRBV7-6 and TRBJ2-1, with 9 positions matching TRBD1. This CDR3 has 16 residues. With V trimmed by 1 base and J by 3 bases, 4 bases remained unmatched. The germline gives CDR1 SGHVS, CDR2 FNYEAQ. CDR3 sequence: CASSLGGQGHYNEQFF. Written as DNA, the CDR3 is TGTGCCAGCAGCTTAGGGGGACAGGGTCACTACAATGAGCAGTTCTTC.

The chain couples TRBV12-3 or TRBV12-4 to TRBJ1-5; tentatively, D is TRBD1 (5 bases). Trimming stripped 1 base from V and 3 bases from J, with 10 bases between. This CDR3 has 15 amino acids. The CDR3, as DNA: TGTGCCAGCAGTTTAGGGACACCAATCAATCAGCCCCAGCATTTT. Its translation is CASSLGTPINQPQHF.

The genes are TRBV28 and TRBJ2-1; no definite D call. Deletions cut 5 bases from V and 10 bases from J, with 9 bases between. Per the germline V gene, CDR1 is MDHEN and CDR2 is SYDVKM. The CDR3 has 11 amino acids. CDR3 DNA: TGTGCCAGCAGTCCCCTGCGGGAGCAGTTCTTC. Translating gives CASSPLREQFF.

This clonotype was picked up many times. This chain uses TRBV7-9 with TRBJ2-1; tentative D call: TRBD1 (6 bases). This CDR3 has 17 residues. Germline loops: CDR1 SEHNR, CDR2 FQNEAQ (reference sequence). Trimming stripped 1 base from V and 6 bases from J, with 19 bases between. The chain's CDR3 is CASSLDRDRKIGNEQFF. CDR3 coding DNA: TGTGCCAGCAGCTTAGATCGAGACAGGAAGATCGGCAATGAGCAGTTCTTC.

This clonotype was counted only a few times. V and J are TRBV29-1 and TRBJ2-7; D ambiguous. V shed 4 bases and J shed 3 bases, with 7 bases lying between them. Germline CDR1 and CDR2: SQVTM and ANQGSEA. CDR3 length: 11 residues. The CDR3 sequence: CSVADNYEQYF. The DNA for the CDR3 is TGCAGCGTTGCCGACAACTACGAGCAGTACTTC.

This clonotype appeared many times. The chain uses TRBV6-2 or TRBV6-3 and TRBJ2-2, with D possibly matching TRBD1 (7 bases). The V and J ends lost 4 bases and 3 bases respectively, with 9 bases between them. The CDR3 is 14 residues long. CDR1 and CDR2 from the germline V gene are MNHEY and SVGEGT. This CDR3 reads CASSSGGYTGELFF. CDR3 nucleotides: TGTGCCAGCAGTTCAGGGGGGTACACCGGGGAGCTGTTTTTT.

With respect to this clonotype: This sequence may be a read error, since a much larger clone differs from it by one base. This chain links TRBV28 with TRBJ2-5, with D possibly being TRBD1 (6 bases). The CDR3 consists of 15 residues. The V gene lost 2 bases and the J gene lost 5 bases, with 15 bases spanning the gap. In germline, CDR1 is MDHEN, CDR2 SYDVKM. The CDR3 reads CASSLNRVESETQYF. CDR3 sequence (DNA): TGTGCCAGCAGTTTAAACAGGGTGGAAAGCGAGACCCAGTACTTC.

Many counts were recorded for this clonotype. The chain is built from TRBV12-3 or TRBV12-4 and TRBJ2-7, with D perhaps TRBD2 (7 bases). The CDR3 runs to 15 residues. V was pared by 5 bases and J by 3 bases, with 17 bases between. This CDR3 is CASSARGGAGYEQYF. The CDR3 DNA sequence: TGTGCCAGCAGTGCCCGAGGGGGGGCTGGCTACGAGCAGTACTTC.

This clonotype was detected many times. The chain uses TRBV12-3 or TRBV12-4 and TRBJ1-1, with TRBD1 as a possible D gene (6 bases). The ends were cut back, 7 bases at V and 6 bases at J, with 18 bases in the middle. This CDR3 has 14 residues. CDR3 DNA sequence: TGTGCCAGCATTCCCAGGGGCCTCAGAGCTGAAGCTTTCTTT. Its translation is CASIPRGLRAEAFF.

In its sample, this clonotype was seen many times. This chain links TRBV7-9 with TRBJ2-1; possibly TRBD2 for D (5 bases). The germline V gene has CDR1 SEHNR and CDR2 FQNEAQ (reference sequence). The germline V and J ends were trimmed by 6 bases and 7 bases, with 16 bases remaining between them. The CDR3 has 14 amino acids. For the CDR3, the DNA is TGTGCCAGCAGACACCTTGGGCAGCGGAATGAGCAGTTCTTC. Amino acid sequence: CASRHLGQRNEQFF.

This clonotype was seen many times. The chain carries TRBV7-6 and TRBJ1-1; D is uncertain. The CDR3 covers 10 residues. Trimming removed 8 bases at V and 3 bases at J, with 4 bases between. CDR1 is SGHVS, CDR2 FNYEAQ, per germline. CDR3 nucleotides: TGTGCCAGCGCCCACACTGAAGCTTTCTTT. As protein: CASAHTEAFF. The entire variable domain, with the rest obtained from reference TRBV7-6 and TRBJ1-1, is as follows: GAGVSQSPRYKVTKRGQDVALRCDPISGHVSLYWYRQALGQGPEFLTYFNYEAQQDKSGLPNDRFSAERPEGSISTLTIQRTEQRDSAMYRCASAHTEAFFGQGTRLTVV.

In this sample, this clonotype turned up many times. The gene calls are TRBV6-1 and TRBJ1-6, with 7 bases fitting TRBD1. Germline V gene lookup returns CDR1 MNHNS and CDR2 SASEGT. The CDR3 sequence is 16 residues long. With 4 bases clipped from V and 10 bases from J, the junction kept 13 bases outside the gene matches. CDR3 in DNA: TGTGCCAGCAGTGGACAATCCGGACAGGATGGCTCACCCCTCCACTTT. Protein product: CASSGQSGQDGSPLHF.

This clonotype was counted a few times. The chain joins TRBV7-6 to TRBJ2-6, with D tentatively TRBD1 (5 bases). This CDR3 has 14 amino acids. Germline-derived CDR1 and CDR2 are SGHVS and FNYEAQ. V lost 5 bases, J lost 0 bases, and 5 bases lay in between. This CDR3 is CASSDSSGANVLTF. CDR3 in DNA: TGTGCCAGCAGCGACAGCTCTGGGGCCAACGTCCTGACTTTC.

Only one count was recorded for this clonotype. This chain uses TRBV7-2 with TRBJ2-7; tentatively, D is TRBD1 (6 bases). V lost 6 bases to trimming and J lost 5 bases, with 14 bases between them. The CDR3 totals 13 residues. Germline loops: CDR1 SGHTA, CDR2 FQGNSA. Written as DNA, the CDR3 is TGTGCCAGCAGTAGCACAGGGTTCAACGAGCAGTACTTC. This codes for CASSSTGFNEQYF.

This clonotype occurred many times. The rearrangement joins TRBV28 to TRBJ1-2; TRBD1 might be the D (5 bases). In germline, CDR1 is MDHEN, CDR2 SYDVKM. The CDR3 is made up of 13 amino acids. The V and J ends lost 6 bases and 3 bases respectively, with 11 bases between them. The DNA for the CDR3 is TGTGCCAGCAGCTTGGGGGGGGACTATGGCTACACCTTC. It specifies CASSLGGDYGYTF.

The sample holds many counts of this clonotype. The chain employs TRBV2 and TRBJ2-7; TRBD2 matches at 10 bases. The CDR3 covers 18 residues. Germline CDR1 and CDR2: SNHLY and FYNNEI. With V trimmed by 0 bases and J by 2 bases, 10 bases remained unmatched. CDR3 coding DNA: TGTGCCAGCAGTGAAGCACCCCCTAGCGGGGGAGAAACCTACGAGCAGTACTTC. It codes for CASSEAPPSGGETYEQYF.

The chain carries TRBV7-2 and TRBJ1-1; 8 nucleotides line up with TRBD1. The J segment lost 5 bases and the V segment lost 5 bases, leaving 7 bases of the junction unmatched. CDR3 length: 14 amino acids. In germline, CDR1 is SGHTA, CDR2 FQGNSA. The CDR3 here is CASSPRQGRTEAFF. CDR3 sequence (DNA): TGTGCCAGCAGCCCTAGACAGGGGAGGACTGAAGCTTTCTTT.

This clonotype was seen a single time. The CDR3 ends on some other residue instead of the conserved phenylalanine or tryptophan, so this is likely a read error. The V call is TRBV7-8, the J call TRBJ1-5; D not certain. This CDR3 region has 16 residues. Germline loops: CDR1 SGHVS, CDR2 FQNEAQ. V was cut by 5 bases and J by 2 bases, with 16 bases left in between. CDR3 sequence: CASSPLGEGGNQPQHL. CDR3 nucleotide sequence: TGTGCCAGCAGCCCGCTCGGGGAGGGCGGCAATCAGCCCCAGCATTTG.

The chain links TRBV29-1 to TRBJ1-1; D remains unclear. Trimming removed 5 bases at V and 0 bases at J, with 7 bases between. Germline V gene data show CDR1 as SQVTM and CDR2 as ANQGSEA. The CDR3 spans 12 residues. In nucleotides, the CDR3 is TGCAGCGTTATCAGATTGAACACTGAAGCTTTCTTT. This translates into CSVIRLNTEAFF.

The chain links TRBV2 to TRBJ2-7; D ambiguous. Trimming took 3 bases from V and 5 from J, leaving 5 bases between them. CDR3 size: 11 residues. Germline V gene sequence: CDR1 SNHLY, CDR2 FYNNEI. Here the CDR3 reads CASSDTHEQYF. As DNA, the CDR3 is TGTGCCAGCAGTGACACCCACGAGCAGTACTTC.

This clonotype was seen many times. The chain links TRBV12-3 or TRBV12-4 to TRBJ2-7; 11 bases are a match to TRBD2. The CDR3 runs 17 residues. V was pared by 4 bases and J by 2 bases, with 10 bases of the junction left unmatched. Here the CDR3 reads CASSSHSTSGATYEQYF. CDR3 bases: TGTGCCAGCAGTTCCCACTCGACTAGCGGGGCGACCTACGAGCAGTACTTC.

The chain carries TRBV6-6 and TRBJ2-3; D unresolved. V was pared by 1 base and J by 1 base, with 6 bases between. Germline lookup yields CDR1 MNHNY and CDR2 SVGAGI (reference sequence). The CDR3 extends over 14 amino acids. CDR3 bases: TGTGCCAGCAGTTACTATATCGGCACAGATACGCAGTATTTT. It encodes CASSYYIGTDTQYF.

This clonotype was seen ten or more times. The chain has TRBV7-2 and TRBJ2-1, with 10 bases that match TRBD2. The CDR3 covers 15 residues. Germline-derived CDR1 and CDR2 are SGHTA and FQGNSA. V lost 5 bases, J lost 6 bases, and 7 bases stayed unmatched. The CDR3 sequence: CASSTLAGARNEQFF. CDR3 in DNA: TGTGCCAGCAGCACCCTAGCGGGAGCTCGCAATGAGCAGTTCTTC.

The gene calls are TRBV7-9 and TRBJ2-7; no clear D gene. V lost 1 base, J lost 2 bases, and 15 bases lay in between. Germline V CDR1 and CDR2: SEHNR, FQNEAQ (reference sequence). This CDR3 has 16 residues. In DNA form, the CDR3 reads TGTGCCAGCAGCTTAGTACGAGGTTTGAGAACCTACGAGCAGTACTTC. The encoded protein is CASSLVRGLRTYEQYF.

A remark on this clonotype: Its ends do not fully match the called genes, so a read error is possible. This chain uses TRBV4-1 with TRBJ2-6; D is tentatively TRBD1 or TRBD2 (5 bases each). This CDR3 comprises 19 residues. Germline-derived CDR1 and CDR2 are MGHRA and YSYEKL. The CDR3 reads CASSQASRAGRGGANVLTF. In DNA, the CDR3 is TGTGCCAGCAGCCAAGCCAGTAGGGCAGGGAGAGGAGGGGCCAACGTCCTGACTTTC.

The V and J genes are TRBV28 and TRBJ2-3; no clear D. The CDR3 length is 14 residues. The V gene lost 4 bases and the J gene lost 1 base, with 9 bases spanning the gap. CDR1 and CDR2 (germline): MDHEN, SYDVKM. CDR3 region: CASSSLTRTDTQYF. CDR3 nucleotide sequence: TGTGCCAGCAGTTCCCTGACACGCACAGATACGCAGTATTTT.

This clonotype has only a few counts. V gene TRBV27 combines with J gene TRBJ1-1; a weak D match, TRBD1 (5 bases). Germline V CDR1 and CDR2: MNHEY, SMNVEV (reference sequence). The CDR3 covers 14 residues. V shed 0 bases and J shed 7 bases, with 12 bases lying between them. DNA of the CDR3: TGTGCCAGCAGTTTATCCGGGGCGGGAAATGAAGCTTTCTTT. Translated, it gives CASSLSGAGNEAFF.

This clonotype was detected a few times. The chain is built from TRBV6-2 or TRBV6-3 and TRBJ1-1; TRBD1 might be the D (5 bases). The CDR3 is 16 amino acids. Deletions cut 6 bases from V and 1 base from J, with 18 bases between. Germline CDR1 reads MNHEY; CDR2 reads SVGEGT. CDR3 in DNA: TGTGCCAGCAGCCCGGGAGGGGCGGTGAGGAACACTGAAGCTTTCTTT. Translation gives CASSPGGAVRNTEAFF.

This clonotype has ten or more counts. The CDR3 coding sequence is TGTGCCAGCAGCTTAGCGACACAATACAATGAGCAGTTCTTC. It encodes CASSLATQYNEQFF. The chain employs TRBV7-6 and TRBJ2-1; D is uncertain. Germline loops: CDR1 SGHVS, CDR2 FNYEAQ. The CDR3 runs to 14 residues. Between the trimmed V and J ends, which lost 0 bases and 4 bases, there was a span of 7 bases.

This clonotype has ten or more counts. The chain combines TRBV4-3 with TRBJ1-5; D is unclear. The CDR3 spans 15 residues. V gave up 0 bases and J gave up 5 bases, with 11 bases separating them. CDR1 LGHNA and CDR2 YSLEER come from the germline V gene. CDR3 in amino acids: CASSQDWGNDQPQHF. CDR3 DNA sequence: TGCGCCAGCAGCCAAGATTGGGGTAACGATCAGCCCCAGCATTTT.

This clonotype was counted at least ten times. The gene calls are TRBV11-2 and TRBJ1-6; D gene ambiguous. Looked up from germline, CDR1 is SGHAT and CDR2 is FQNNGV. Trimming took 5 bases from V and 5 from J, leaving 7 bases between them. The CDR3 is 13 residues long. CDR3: CASSTTDNSPLHF. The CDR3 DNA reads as TGTGCCAGCAGCACCACCGATAATTCACCCCTCCACTTT.

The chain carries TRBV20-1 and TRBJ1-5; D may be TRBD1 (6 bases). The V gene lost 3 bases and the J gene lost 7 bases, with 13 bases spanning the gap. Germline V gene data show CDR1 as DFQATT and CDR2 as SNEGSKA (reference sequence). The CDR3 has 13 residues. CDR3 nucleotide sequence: TGCAGTGCTAGCCAGGGGCGCCGACAGCCCCAGCATTTT. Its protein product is CSASQGRRQPQHF.